This T cell receptor (beta chain) was identified during a study of T-cell memory formation after mild COVID-19. Study context: TCR clustering was largely donor specific. General study points: Some responding clones appeared in pre-infection memory, suggesting cross-reactive memory joined. Unconfirmed was the SARS-CoV-2 specificity of second-wave clones that peaked on day 37.

This clonotype was counted between two and nine times. What it binds is unknown. One entry per CDR3 protein, called by TCRdb with MiXCR from the 5' RACE reads. Among roughly 280,000 distinct CDR3 sequences listed, 8.2% were seen once. CDR3 length: 15 amino acids. Germline V gives CDR1 DFQATT, CDR2 SNEGSKA (reference sequence). The V segment lost 0 bases and the J segment 2 bases; nucleotides outside the gene matches: 2. The genes are TRBV20-1 and TRBJ2-7, with TRBD1 matching over 12 bases. The specimen sequenced was PBMCs or a T cell subset sorted from them (not recorded which). The origin of this receptor is a man aged 18 to 29 who had mild COVID-19 (a few samples of this study predate the infection). Cell type and time point are not known. CDR3 region: CSARDGTGGPYEQYF. DNA of the CDR3: TGCAGTGCTAGAGATGGGACAGGGGGCCCCTACGAGCAGTACTTC.